The 32 T cell receptor beta chains below all came from one sample that was sequenced in a study of early T cells in non-severe SARS-CoV-2 infection (dated by TCRdb to about 2021). Libraries were built with 5' RACE. Instrument on record: NextSeq 500. TCRdb reprocessing: public reads trimmed at Q25 with fastp, clones called with MiXCR, in-frame beta chains kept. When rows share a CDR3 protein, they turn into one entry using the most common DNA and genes. The sample records 40,000 or so distinct CDR3 sequences, roughly 6% of which are singletons. The top ten clones comprise 4.4% of the sample. The sample was whole blood, taken at baseline. Receptors were obtained from an adult who was a healthcare worker with PCR-confirmed SARS-CoV-2 infection or an uninfected control (not recorded which).

To note about this clonotype: Since a much larger clone is just one base distant, this may be a read error. This rearrangement joins TRBV14 to TRBJ1-4; D might be TRBD1 (5 bases). The germline V gene encodes CDR1 SGHDN and CDR2 FVKESK. The CDR3 has 14 residues. The CDR3: CVSSQEDQGGKLFF. For the CDR3, the DNA is TGTGTCAGCAGCCAAGAAGATCAGGGAGGAAAACTGTTTTTT.

This clonotype was seen at least ten times. The V call is TRBV21-1, the J call TRBJ2-1; TRBD2, as called in the table, went unchecked against the DNA. TRBV21-1 counts as a pseudogene. This CDR3 is built from 18 residues. DNA for the CDR3: TGTGCCAGCAGCGACGGGACTAGCCGACTTAGCTCCTACAATGAGCAGTTCTTC. Encoded protein: CASSDGTSRLSSYNEQFF.

This clonotype appeared a few times. The CDR3 DNA is TGTGCCATCAGTGAACGCGGGGCCTACGAGCAGTACTTC. This codes for CAISERGAYEQYF. The chain has TRBV10-3 and TRBJ2-7, with D possibly matching TRBD2 (6 bases). The germline V and J ends were trimmed by 3 bases and 2 bases, with 8 bases remaining between them. Germline CDR1 ENHRY, CDR2 SYGVKD. The CDR3 totals 13 residues.

At least ten counts were recorded for this clonotype. The chain carries TRBV5-5 and TRBJ1-5; D call uncertain. V lost 0 bases to trimming and J lost 0 bases, with 10 bases between them. CDR1 and CDR2 (germline): SGHKS, YYEKEE (reference sequence). The CDR3 spans 16 residues. CDR3 protein: CASSLGSDYSNQPQHF. As DNA, the CDR3 is TGTGCCAGCAGCTTGGGCTCGGATTATAGCAATCAGCCCCAGCATTTT.

This clonotype appeared many times. The V and J genes are TRBV12-3 or TRBV12-4 and TRBJ2-2, with 9 bases identical to TRBD2. The CDR3 has 16 residues. The V segment lost 6 bases and the J segment 6 bases; nucleotides outside the gene matches: 11. The CDR3 DNA reads as TGTGCCAGCAGCCATTCCGGGACTAGCTATCCCGGGGAGCTGTTTTTT. Protein product: CASSHSGTSYPGELFF.

This clonotype was seen only a few times. The V gene is TRBV4-1, the J gene TRBJ2-1; D possibly corresponds to TRBD2 (6 bases). Germline V gene sequence: CDR1 MGHRA, CDR2 YSYEKL. Trimming took off 1 base at V and 7 bases at J, with 14 bases between the two ends. CDR3 length: 15 residues. CDR3 nucleotide sequence: TGCGCCAGCAGCCAAGTGGAGGGAGATGGGAATGAGCAGTTCTTC. Amino acid sequence: CASSQVEGDGNEQFF.

By its share, this clonotype is medium-sized. V is TRBV19 and J is TRBJ2-5; D is tentatively TRBD1 or TRBD2 (6 bases each). Per germline, CDR1 LNHDA and CDR2 SQIVND (reference sequence). The V end was cut by 11 bases, the J end by 9 bases, with 28 bases between. This CDR3 comprises 15 residues. CDR3 sequence reads: CASRQRGDDYKPQYF. The CDR3 bases are TGTGCCTCAAGACAAAGGGGGGACGACTATAAGCCCCAGTACTTC.

The V call is TRBV14, the J call TRBJ2-7; D is undetermined. Germline V gene sequence: CDR1 SGHDN, CDR2 FVKESK. The CDR3 is 14 residues long. V was clipped by 1 base and J by 2 bases, with 9 bases between them. The CDR3 is CASSQGMGTYEQYF. The CDR3 bases are TGTGCCAGCAGCCAAGGCATGGGTACCTACGAGCAGTACTTC.

This clonotype has more than one count but fewer than ten. This rearrangement joins TRBV7-2 to TRBJ2-5, with D perhaps matching TRBD1 or TRBD2 (5 bases each). The V gene lost 5 bases and the J gene lost 5 bases, with 15 bases spanning the gap. The CDR3 has 14 residues. The germline CDR1 and CDR2 sequences are SGHTA and FQGNSA. The CDR3 DNA reads TGTGCCAGCAGCCCGGGACGAAATGGGGAGACCCAGTACTTC. Its translation is CASSPGRNGETQYF.

The table lists this clonotype with many counts. V is TRBV20-1 and J is TRBJ1-5, with D unclear. CDR1 and CDR2 (germline): DFQATT, SNEGSKA (reference sequence). Trimming removed 0 bases from V and 2 bases from J, with 14 bases in between. The CDR3 spans 16 residues. CDR3 sequence reads: CSARDRNAGGNQPQHF. In DNA form, the CDR3 reads TGCAGTGCTAGAGATCGGAATGCCGGAGGCAATCAGCCCCAGCATTTT.

This clonotype was counted a few times. The rearrangement uses TRBV11-1 and TRBJ2-2, with TRBD1 matching 8 bases. V shed 11 bases and J 3 bases; nucleotides not matched to a gene: 23. CDR3 length: 19 amino acids. Germline V gene data show CDR1 as SGHAT and CDR2 as FQDESV (reference sequence). CDR3 sequence reads: CARTGQGANMTVYTGELFF. CDR3 DNA sequence: TGTGCCCGGACTGGCCAGGGGGCGAACATGACAGTATACACCGGGGAGCTGTTTTTT.

Details on this clonotype: Possible read error: a much larger clone is one base away. This rearrangement joins TRBV2 to TRBJ2-7, with a tentative D call TRBD2 (5 bases). V was trimmed by 9 bases and J by 5 bases, leaving 17 bases between them. CDR3 length: 13 amino acids. Germline V gene data show CDR1 as SNHLY and CDR2 as FYNNEI. In DNA, the CDR3 is TGTGCCAGTAGCCAGGACTTTAGAGACGAGCAGTACTTC. It translates to CASSQDFRDEQYF.

The CDR3 DNA reads as TGTGCCAGCTGCAGGGAGACTCTACAAGAGACCCAGTACTTC. It codes for CASCRETLQETQYF. The chain is built from TRBV2 and TRBJ2-5; D tentatively reads TRBD1 or TRBD2 (5 bases each). This CDR3 has 14 residues. The V and J ends lost 8 bases and 2 bases respectively, with 15 bases between them. Germline V gene sequence: CDR1 SNHLY, CDR2 FYNNEI.

The chain recombines TRBV6-4 with TRBJ2-1, with D uncertain. The germline V gene has CDR1 MRHNA and CDR2 SNTAGT. V was cut by 5 bases and J by 5 bases, with 10 bases left in between. The CDR3 has 13 amino acids. The CDR3 region has the DNA TGTGCCAGCAGTTCGACTGGAAACAATGAGCAGTTCTTC. Protein product: CASSSTGNNEQFF.

This clonotype was seen many times. This chain links TRBV6-1 with TRBJ2-2; perhaps TRBD2 as D (6 bases). Germline loops: CDR1 MNHNS, CDR2 SASEGT. CDR3 length: 15 residues. Deletions cut 8 bases from V and 0 bases from J, with 13 bases between. The CDR3: CASGRRLANTGELFF. The CDR3 DNA follows: TGTGCCAGCGGGAGGCGACTAGCGAACACCGGGGAGCTGTTTTTT.

Ten or more counts support this clonotype. The DNA for the CDR3 is TGTGCCAGCAGCTCCACCGGGGGGCTCGAGCAGTACTTC. Translating it yields CASSSTGGLEQYF. The genes are TRBV7-2 and TRBJ2-7, with D possibly matching TRBD2 (7 bases). The CDR3 extends over 13 amino acids. Germline V gene sequence: CDR1 SGHTA, CDR2 FQGNSA. Trimming cost V 4 bases and J 6 bases, with 13 bases left between them.

This clonotype was observed a few times. CDR3 sequence (DNA): TGTGCCAGCAGCCCTCCCACAGGGCTTCTTTCACCCCTCCACTTT. Translated: CASSPPTGLLSPLHF. The J gene is TRBJ1-6, the V gene TRBV3-1; D is perhaps TRBD1 (6 bases). Trimming cost V 4 bases and J 9 bases, with 16 bases left between them. Germline assignment: CDR1 LGHDT and CDR2 YNNKEL (reference sequence). CDR3 length: 15 residues.

The V and J genes are TRBV12-3 or TRBV12-4 and TRBJ2-5; D is unclear. The CDR3 sequence is 15 residues long. The V end was cut by 3 bases, the J end by 5 bases, with 16 bases between. The CDR3 region has the DNA TGTGCCAGCAGTTTTGGCGGTTCTAAGTGGGAGACCCAGTACTTC. Encoded protein: CASSFGGSKWETQYF.

This clonotype was detected ten times or more. V gene TRBV12-3 or TRBV12-4 combines with J gene TRBJ1-3; 8 bases align to TRBD1. The ends lost 3 bases at V and 2 bases at J; junction bases unmatched: 3. The CDR3 runs 15 residues. The CDR3 sequence: CASSLTGETGNTIYF. As DNA, the CDR3 is TGTGCCAGCAGTTTGACAGGGGAGACTGGAAACACCATATATTTT.

This clonotype has at least ten counts. The chain has TRBV5-6 and TRBJ1-1, with D possibly matching TRBD1 (6 bases). The CDR3 runs to 17 residues. Trimming removed 4 bases from V and 1 base from J, with 20 bases in between. Germline lookup yields CDR1 SGHDT and CDR2 YYEEEE. CDR3 residues: CASSVSPPGDWNTEAFF. CDR3 DNA sequence: TGTGCCAGCAGCGTTTCCCCCCCAGGGGACTGGAACACTGAAGCTTTCTTT. The full variable domain, with the rest looked up from reference TRBV5-6 and TRBJ1-1, is DAGVTQSPTHLIKTRGQQVTLRCSPKSGHDTVSWYQQALGQGPQFIFQYYEEEERQRGNFPDRFSGHQFPNYSSELNVNALLLGDSALYLCASSVSPPGDWNTEAFFGQGTRLTVV.

This clonotype was counted ten times or more. The chain recombines TRBV12-3 or TRBV12-4 with TRBJ2-5; D may be TRBD2 (5 bases). There are 17 residues in the CDR3. Trimming shortened V by 3 bases and J by 1 base, and 18 bases separated the two germline ends. The CDR3 sequence: CASSFGDEAGLQETQYF. The CDR3 nucleotides are TGTGCCAGCAGTTTTGGCGATGAGGCAGGACTCCAAGAGACCCAGTACTTC.

This clonotype was counted ten times or more. The rearrangement joins TRBV7-2 to TRBJ2-1; possibly TRBD2 for D (5 bases). Germline-derived CDR1 and CDR2 are SGHTA and FQGNSA. This CDR3 comprises 14 residues. V lost 5 bases and J lost 10, with 18 bases in between. CDR3 sequence: CASSLGLPFDEQFF. The CDR3 DNA follows: TGTGCCAGCAGCCTTGGACTTCCTTTTGACGAGCAGTTCTTC.

This clonotype was recorded a few times. J is TRBJ2-5 and V is TRBV27, with D tentatively TRBD1 or TRBD2 (6 bases each). Per the germline V gene, CDR1 is MNHEY and CDR2 is SMNVEV (reference sequence). CDR3 size: 16 residues. Trimming cost V 8 bases and J 1 base, with 20 bases left between them. The CDR3 protein is CASSMRGGRIQETQYF. The DNA for the CDR3 is TGTGCCAGCTCTATGCGAGGGGGGCGGATCCAAGAGACCCAGTACTTC.

This clonotype was found many times. The CDR3 DNA is TGTGCCAGCAGCCCAGGGATTAGCACAGATACGCAGTATTTT. It yields the protein CASSPGISTDTQYF. V and J are TRBV7-3 and TRBJ2-3; possibly TRBD1 for D (5 bases). CDR3 length: 14 amino acids. The germline CDR1 and CDR2 sequences are SGHTA and FQGTGA. The V end was cut by 5 bases, the J end by 0 bases, with 9 bases between. The whole variable domain, remainder taken from reference TRBV7-3 and TRBJ2-3, is GAGVSQTPSNKVTEKGKYVELRCDPISGHTALYWYRQSLGQGPEFLIYFQGTGAADDSGLPNDRFFAVRPEGSVSTLKIQRTERGDSAVYLCASSPGISTDTQYFGPGTRLTVL.

This clonotype was found a few times. V gene TRBV5-4 combines with J gene TRBJ2-1, with 7 bases matching TRBD1. The germline V gene has CDR1 SGHNT and CDR2 YYREEE (reference sequence). This CDR3 has 15 amino acids. Germline trimming cut 0 bases from V and 7 bases from J; bases unmatched to any gene: 7. CDR3 DNA: TGTGCCAGCAGCTTGGACAGGGGATTGTATAATGAGCAGTTCTTC. Protein sequence: CASSLDRGLYNEQFF.

This clonotype has just a few counts. The chain couples TRBV7-8 to TRBJ2-1; possibly TRBD1 or TRBD2 for D (5 bases each). This CDR3 spans 15 amino acids. Germline values: CDR1 SGHVS, CDR2 FQNEAQ. The germline V and J ends were trimmed by 4 bases and 10 bases, with 20 bases remaining between them. For the CDR3, the DNA is TGTGCCAGCAGCTACCGAGGGGAGAAAGGCCACGAGCAGTTCTTC. It yields the protein CASSYRGEKGHEQFF.

There are many counts of this clonotype. The J gene is TRBJ1-1, the V gene TRBV6-2 or TRBV6-3; 8 bases line up with TRBD1. Germline V CDR1 and CDR2: MNHEY, SVGEGT. The CDR3 runs to 14 residues. The J segment lost 4 bases and the V segment lost 2 bases, leaving 3 bases of the junction unmatched. CDR3 sequence (DNA): TGTGCCAGCAGTTACGACAGGGGTTTCACTGAAGCTTTCTTT. As protein: CASSYDRGFTEAFF.

This clonotype showed up many times. The chain is built from TRBV20-1 and TRBJ1-1; D call uncertain. This CDR3 spans 13 amino acids. Germline V gene lookup returns CDR1 DFQATT and CDR2 SNEGSKA (reference sequence). Trimming took 4 bases from V and 1 from J, leaving 10 bases between them. For the CDR3, the DNA is TGCAGTGCTACCAGGAGCCCGAACACTGAAGCTTTCTTT. It translates to CSATRSPNTEAFF.

The table lists this clonotype with a few counts. The rearrangement links TRBV24-1 to TRBJ1-2; D is ambiguous. Trimming cost V 4 bases and J 0 bases, with 17 bases left between them. Germline loops: CDR1 KGHDR, CDR2 SFDVKD. This CDR3 contains 17 residues. CDR3 sequence: CATSDSKRQEPNYGYTF. In DNA, the CDR3 is TGTGCCACCAGTGACTCAAAACGACAAGAGCCTAACTATGGCTACACCTTC.

This clonotype was seen only a few times. V is TRBV27 and J is TRBJ2-7; 13 bases align to TRBD2. CDR1 and CDR2 (germline): MNHEY, SMNVEV (reference sequence). The ends lost 4 bases at V and 7 bases at J; junction bases unmatched: 7. The CDR3 loop spans 15 amino acids. This chain's CDR3 is CASSSRLAGGREQYF. The CDR3 nucleotides read TGTGCCAGCAGTTCTAGACTAGCGGGGGGCCGGGAGCAGTACTTC.

This clonotype showed up many times. This chain joins TRBV20-1 and TRBJ2-7; 11 bases are a match to TRBD2. Germline trimming cut 5 bases from V and 2 bases from J; bases unmatched to any gene: 2. This CDR3 has 13 amino acids. Germline CDR1 and CDR2: DFQATT and SNEGSKA (reference sequence). CDR3 protein: CSAGTSGTYEQYF. In DNA form, the CDR3 reads TGCAGTGCTGGGACTAGCGGCACCTACGAGCAGTACTTC.

Many counts were recorded for this clonotype. The chain has TRBV5-1 and TRBJ2-5; D remains ambiguous. The germline V gene encodes CDR1 SGHRS and CDR2 YFSETQ. This CDR3 is built from 13 residues. The ends were cut back, 1 base at V and 3 bases at J, with 7 bases in the middle. The CDR3 bases are TGCGCCAGCAGCTTGACAAAAGAAGAGACCCAGTACTTC. Translated: CASSLTKEETQYF. The entire variable domain, with the rest obtained from reference TRBV5-1 and TRBJ2-5, is as follows: KAGVTQTPRYLIKTRGQQVTLSCSPISGHRSVSWYQQTPGQGLQFLFEYFSETQRNKGNFPGRFSGRQFSNSRSEMNVSTLELGDSALYLCASSLTKEETQYFGPGTRLLVL.